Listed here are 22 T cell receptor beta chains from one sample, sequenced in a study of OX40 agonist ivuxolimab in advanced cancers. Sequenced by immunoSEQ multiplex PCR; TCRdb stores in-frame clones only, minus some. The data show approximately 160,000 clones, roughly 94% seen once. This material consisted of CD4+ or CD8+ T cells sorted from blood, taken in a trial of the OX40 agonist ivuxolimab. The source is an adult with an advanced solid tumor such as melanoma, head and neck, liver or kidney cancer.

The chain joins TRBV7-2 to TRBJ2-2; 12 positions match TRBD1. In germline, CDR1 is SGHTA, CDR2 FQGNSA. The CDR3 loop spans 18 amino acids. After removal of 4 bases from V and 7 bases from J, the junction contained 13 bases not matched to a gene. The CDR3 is CASSSRRDRGREGGELFF. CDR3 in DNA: TGTGCCAGCAGCTCCCGCCGGGACAGGGGGCGCGAGGGCGGGGAGCTGTTTTTT.

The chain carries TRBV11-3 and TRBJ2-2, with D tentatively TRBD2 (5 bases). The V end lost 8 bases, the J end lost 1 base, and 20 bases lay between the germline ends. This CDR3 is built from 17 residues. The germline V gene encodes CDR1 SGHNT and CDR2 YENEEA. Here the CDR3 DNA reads TGTGCCAGCGCCGCGCGCCCGGGAACTGGGAACACCGGGGAGCTGTTTTTT. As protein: CASAARPGTGNTGELFF.

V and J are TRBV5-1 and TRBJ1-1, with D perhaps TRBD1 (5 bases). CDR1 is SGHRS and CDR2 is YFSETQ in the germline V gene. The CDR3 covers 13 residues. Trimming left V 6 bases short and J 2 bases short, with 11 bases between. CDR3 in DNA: TGCGCCAGCATCCCGGACACAAACACTGAAGCTTTCTTT. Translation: CASIPDTNTEAFF. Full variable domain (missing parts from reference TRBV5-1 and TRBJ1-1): KAGVTQTPRYLIKTRGQQVTLSCSPISGHRSVSWYQQTPGQGLQFLFEYFSETQRNKGNFPGRFSGRQFSNSRSEMNVSTLELGDSALYLCASIPDTNTEAFFGQGTRLTVV.

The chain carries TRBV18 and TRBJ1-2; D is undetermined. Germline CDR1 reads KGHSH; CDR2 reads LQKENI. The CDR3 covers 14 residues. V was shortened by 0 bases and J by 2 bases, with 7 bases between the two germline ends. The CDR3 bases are TGTGCCAGCTCACCACCGGTAGAAAACTATGGCTACACCTTC. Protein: CASSPPVENYGYTF.

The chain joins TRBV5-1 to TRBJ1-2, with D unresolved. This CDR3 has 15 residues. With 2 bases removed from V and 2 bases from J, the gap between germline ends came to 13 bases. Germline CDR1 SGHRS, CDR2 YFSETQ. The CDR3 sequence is CASSFSAGRNYGYTF. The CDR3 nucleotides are TGCGCCAGCAGCTTCAGTGCCGGACGGAACTATGGCTACACCTTC.

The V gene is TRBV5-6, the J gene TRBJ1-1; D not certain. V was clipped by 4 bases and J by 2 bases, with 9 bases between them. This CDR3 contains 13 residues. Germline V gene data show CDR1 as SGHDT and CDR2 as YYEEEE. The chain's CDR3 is CASSILINTEAFF. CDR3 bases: TGTGCCAGCAGCATTTTGATTAACACTGAAGCTTTCTTT.

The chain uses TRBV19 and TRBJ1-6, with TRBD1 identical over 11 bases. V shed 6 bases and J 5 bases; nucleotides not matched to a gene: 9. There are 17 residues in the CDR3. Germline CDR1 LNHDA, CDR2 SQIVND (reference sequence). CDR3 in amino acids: CASSRTGGALNNSPLHF. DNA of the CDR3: TGTGCCAGTAGCCGGACAGGGGGCGCCCTGAATAATTCACCCCTCCACTTT.

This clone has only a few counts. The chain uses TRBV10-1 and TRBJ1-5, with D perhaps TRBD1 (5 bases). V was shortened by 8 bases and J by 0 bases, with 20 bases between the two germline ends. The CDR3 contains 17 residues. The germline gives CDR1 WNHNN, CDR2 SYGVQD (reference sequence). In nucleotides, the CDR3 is TGCGCCAGCCGAGAAGGGGACTGCCCCTATAGCAATCAGCCCCAGCATTTT. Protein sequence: CASREGDCPYSNQPQHF.

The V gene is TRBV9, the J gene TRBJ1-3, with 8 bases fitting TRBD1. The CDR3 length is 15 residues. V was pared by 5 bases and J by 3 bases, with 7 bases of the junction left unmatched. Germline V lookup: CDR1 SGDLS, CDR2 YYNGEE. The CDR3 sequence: CASSTQGAGGNTIYF. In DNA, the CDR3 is TGTGCCAGCAGTACCCAGGGGGCTGGTGGAAACACCATATATTTT.

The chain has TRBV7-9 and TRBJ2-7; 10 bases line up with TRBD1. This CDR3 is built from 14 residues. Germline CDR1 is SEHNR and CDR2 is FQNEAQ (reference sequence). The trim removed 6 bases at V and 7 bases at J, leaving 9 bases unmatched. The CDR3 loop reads CASSTGQGQREQYF. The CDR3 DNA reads TGTGCCAGCAGTACGGGACAGGGGCAGAGGGAGCAGTACTTC.

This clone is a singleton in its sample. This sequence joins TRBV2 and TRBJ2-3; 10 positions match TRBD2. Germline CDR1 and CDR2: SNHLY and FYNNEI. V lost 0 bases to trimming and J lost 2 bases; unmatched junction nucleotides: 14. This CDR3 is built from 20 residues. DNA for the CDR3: TGTGCCAGCAGTGAAGCTCCGGGGCTAGCGGGAGTCCCCGTCACAGATACGCAGTATTTT. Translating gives CASSEAPGLAGVPVTDTQYF.

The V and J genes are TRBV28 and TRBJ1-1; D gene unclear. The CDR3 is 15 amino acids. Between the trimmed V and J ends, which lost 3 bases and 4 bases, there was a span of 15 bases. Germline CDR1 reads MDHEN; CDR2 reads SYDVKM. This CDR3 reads CASSLARAGITEAFF. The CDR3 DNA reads TGTGCCAGCAGTTTGGCGCGGGCTGGAATCACTGAAGCTTTCTTT.

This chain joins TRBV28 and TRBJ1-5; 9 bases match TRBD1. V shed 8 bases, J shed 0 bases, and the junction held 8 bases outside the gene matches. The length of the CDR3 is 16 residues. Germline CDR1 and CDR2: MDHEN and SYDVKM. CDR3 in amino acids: CASRQGGSYSNQPQHF. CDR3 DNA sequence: TGTGCCAGCCGACAGGGGGGATCCTATAGCAATCAGCCCCAGCATTTT.

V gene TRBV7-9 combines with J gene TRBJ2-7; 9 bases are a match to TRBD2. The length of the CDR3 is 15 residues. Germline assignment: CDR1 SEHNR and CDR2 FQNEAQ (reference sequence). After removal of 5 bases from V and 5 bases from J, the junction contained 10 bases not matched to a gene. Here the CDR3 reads CASSQGLAGVDEQYF. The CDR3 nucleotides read TGTGCCAGCAGCCAGGGTTTAGCGGGGGTGGACGAGCAGTACTTC.

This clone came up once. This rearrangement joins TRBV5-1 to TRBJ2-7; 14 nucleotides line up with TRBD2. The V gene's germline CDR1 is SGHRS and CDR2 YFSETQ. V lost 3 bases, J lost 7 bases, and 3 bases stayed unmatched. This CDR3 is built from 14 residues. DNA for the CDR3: TGCGCCAGCAGCTCGGGACTAGCGGGAGCGGAGCAGTACTTC. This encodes CASSSGLAGAEQYF.

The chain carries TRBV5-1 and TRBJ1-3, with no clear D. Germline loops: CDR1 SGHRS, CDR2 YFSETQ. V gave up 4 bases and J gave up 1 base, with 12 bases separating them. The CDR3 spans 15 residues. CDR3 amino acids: CASSHSRLSGNTIYF. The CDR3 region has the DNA TGCGCCAGCAGCCACAGCCGTTTATCTGGAAACACCATATATTTT.

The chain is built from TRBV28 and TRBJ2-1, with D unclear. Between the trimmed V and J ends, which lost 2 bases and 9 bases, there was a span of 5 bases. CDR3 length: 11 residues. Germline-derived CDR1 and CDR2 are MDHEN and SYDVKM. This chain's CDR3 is CASSLGREQFF. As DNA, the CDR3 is TGTGCCAGCAGTTTAGGCCGTGAGCAGTTCTTC.

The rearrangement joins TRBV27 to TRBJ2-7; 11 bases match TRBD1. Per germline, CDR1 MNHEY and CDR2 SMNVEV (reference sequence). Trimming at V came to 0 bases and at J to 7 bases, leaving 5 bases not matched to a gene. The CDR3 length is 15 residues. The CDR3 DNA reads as TGTGCCAGCAGTTTATCGGGACAGGGGGTAGGGGAGCAGTACTTC. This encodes CASSLSGQGVGEQYF.

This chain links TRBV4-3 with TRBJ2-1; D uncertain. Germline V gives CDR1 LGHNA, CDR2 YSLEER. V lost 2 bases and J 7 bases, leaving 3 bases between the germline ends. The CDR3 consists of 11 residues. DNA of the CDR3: TGCGCCAGCAGCCAAAGGAATGAGCAGTTCTTC. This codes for CASSQRNEQFF.

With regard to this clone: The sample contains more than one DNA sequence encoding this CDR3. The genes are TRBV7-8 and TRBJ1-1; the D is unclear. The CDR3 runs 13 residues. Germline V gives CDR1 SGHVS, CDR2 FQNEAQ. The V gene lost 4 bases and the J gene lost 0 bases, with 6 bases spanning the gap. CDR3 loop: CASSSQMNTEAFF. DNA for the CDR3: TGTGCCAGCAGCTCACAGATGAACACTGAAGCTTTCTTT.

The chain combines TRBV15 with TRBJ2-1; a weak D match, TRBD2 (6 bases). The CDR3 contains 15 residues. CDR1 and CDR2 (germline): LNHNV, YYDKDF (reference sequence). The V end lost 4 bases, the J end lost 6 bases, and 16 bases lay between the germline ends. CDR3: CATSTGLTRGNEQFF. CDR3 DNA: TGTGCCACCAGCACAGGACTAACGAGGGGCAATGAGCAGTTCTTC. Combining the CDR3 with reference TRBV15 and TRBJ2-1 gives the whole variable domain DAMVIQNPRYQVTQFGKPVTLSCSQTLNHNVMYWYQQKSSQAPKLLFHYYDKDFNNEADTPDNFQSRRPNTSFCFLDIRSPGLGDTAMYLCATSTGLTRGNEQFFGPGTRLTVL.

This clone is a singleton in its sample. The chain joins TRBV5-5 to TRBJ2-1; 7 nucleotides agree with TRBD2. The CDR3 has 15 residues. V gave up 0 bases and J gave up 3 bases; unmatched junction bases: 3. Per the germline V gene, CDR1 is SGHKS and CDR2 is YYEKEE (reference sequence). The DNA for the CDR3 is TGTGCCAGCAGCTTGGGCAGGGAGGGCTACAATGAGCAGTTCTTC. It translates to CASSLGREGYNEQFF.